Listed below are T cell receptor beta chains from one sample, sequenced in a study of blood T cells in healthy people across ages. TCRdb processed the 5' RACE reads anew with MiXCR; each CDR3 protein has one entry. This table has more than 550,000 distinct CDR3 sequences, 22% appearing once. Source material: blood. The receptor source for this set is a man between 65 and 80 years old in good health. CDR3s include the opening cysteine and the closing phenylalanine or tryptophan. The order of the fields is V gene, J gene, D gene, clone size, CDR3 DNA, CDR3 protein. The D gene is left open where the match is weak. Size is stated for part of the rows, as once, few or many counts, or as a class when the clone is expanded.

v_call: TRBV13
j_call: TRBJ2-3
d_call: TRBD2
clone_size: .
cdr3_nt: TGTGCCAGCAGTTTTAGCGGGGGGGCCGTCACAGATACGCAGTATTTT
cdr3_aa: CASSFSGGAVTDTQYF

v_call: TRBV20-1
j_call: TRBJ2-1
d_call: .
clone_size: .
cdr3_nt: TGCAGTGCTAGGGTCTTCGCGGGAATTGGTGAGCAGTTCTTC
cdr3_aa: CSARVFAGIGEQFF

v_call: TRBV29-1
j_call: TRBJ2-3
d_call: .
clone_size: many
cdr3_nt: TGCAGCGTCGACAGCGGTAGCACAGATACGCAGTATTTT
cdr3_aa: CSVDSGSTDTQYF

v_call: TRBV3-1
j_call: TRBJ2-7
d_call: .
clone_size: .
cdr3_nt: TGTGCCAGCAGCCTTAGCGGAGCTGGCTACGAGCAGTACTTC
cdr3_aa: CASSLSGAGYEQYF

v_call: TRBV5-1
j_call: TRBJ2-3
d_call: TRBD2
clone_size: few
cdr3_nt: TGCGCCAGCAGCACGGGGACTAGCGGAACTAGCACAGATACGCAGTATTTT
cdr3_aa: CASSTGTSGTSTDTQYF

v_call: TRBV20-1
j_call: TRBJ1-1
d_call: TRBD1
clone_size: many
cdr3_nt: TGCAGTGCGGTCCGGGACAGCAACACTGAAGCTTTCTTT
cdr3_aa: CSAVRDSNTEAFF

v_call: TRBV5-1
j_call: TRBJ1-5
d_call: TRBD1
clone_size: few
cdr3_nt: TGCGCCAGCAGCTTTACAGGGGCTGGCAATCAGCCCCAGCATTTT
cdr3_aa: CASSFTGAGNQPQHF

v_call: TRBV11-2
j_call: TRBJ1-2
d_call: .
clone_size: few
cdr3_nt: TGTGCCAGCACCCCCCGGGGGCTGAGTAACTATGGCTACACCTTC
cdr3_aa: CASTPRGLSNYGYTF

v_call: TRBV5-6
j_call: TRBJ2-3
d_call: TRBD2
clone_size: .
cdr3_nt: TGTGCCAGCAGCTCCTCCGGGACTAGCGGCACAGATACGCAGTATTTT
cdr3_aa: CASSSSGTSGTDTQYF

v_call: TRBV12-3/TRBV12-4
j_call: TRBJ2-3
d_call: .
clone_size: .
cdr3_nt: TGTGCCAGCAGCCCCTCAGGGTTCTCGCAGTATTTT
cdr3_aa: CASSPSGFSQYF

v_call: TRBV12-3/TRBV12-4
j_call: TRBJ2-1
d_call: .
clone_size: few
cdr3_nt: TGTGCCAGCAGTTTACGGGCGGGAAGGCAGCCGAGCTCCTACAATGAGCAGTTCTTC
cdr3_aa: CASSLRAGRQPSSYNEQFF

v_call: TRBV5-1
j_call: TRBJ2-3
d_call: TRBD2
clone_size: .
cdr3_nt: TGCACCAGCAGCCCCGGACTAGTCTCCGGGGCAGATACGCAGTATTTT
cdr3_aa: CTSSPGLVSGADTQYF

v_call: TRBV5-1
j_call: TRBJ2-1
d_call: .
clone_size: .
cdr3_nt: TGCGCCAGCAGCTTGGTAGAGGGCGGTGAGCAGTTCTTC
cdr3_aa: CASSLVEGGEQFF

v_call: TRBV20-1
j_call: TRBJ1-2
d_call: .
clone_size: .
cdr3_nt: TGCAGTGCTAGTAACCCCCCGGCAGGGAGTCCGAGTGGCTACACCTTC
cdr3_aa: CSASNPPAGSPSGYTF

v_call: TRBV6-2/TRBV6-3
j_call: TRBJ2-3
d_call: TRBD2
clone_size: .
cdr3_nt: TGTGCCAGCAGTTACAGACAGAAGGGGCTAGCGGGAGGGCCAGATACGCAGTATTTT
cdr3_aa: CASSYRQKGLAGGPDTQYF

v_call: TRBV3-1
j_call: TRBJ1-1
d_call: .
clone_size: few
cdr3_nt: TGTGCCAGCAGCCAAGGGTCTGGGTCTTTCTTT
cdr3_aa: CASSQGSGSFF

v_call: TRBV5-6
j_call: TRBJ2-7
d_call: TRBD1
clone_size: few
cdr3_nt: TGTGCCAGCAGCGCGAGGACAGGTCTAAATCAGGTGCAGTACTTC
cdr3_aa: CASSARTGLNQVQYF

v_call: TRBV12-3/TRBV12-4
j_call: TRBJ2-3
d_call: .
clone_size: .
cdr3_nt: TGTGCCAGCAGTTTTCGGCCCCGATCGACAGATACGCAGTATTTT
cdr3_aa: CASSFRPRSTDTQYF